The present TCR beta chain was sequenced within a study of T cells in Graves' hyperthyroidism and ophthalmopathy. The sample holds many counts of this clonotype. Researchers took RNA transcripts and amplified the TCR beta CDR3 regions from them. Carried out on the TCR CDR3, a first-round RT-PCR used the HTBI primer set. Each CDR3 protein is one row after TCRdb ran MiXCR on the multiplex PCR reads. The sample records around 200,000 distinct CDR3 sequences, approximately 20% being singletons. The sequencing sample was made of blood. The clonotype originates from a man aged 40-49 years with Graves' hyperthyroidism.

In DNA form, the CDR3 reads TGTGCCAGCAGCTTAGGATCGGCGGGGTGGGGCGGTACGCAGTATTTT. Protein product: CASSLGSAGWGGTQYF. J is TRBJ2-3 and V is TRBV11-2, with D perhaps matching TRBD2 (6 bases). V dropped 1 base and J dropped 8 bases, with 19 bases sitting between them. This CDR3 region has 16 residues. Germline lookup yields CDR1 SGHAT and CDR2 FQNNGV.